This T cell receptor beta chain emerged from a study of T cell responses to AZD1222 COVID-19 vaccine. The CDR3 spans 14 residues. V shed 5 bases, J shed 10 bases, and the junction held 8 bases outside the gene matches. Germline CDR1 is MDHEN and CDR2 is SYDVKM. Study outcomes and limitations: After the peak T cell response, and only then, were repertoires sampled. Donors were largely white British and mainly female; clonal diversity was possibly underestimated. Spike was spanned by vaccine-associated CD4 TCRs, with dominance at 160-218 and 743-854. Within unmutated variant regions lay the reported targets of nearly half of spike-specific TCRs.

With respect to this clone: What it binds is unknown.

Using immunoSEQ multiplex PCR, the repertoire was profiled, and TCRdb retains in-frame clones only, with some absent. Among approximately 110,000 clones listed, around 89% were seen once. The source was peripheral blood, collected on day 0 of AZD1222 vaccination. V is TRBV28 and J is TRBJ1-4; 9 nucleotides agree with TRBD1. The receptor comes from an adult in good health. The chain's CDR3 is CASSPPGQGGKLFF. CDR3 sequence (DNA): TGTGCCAGCAGTCCCCCGGGACAGGGTGGAAAACTGTTTTTT.